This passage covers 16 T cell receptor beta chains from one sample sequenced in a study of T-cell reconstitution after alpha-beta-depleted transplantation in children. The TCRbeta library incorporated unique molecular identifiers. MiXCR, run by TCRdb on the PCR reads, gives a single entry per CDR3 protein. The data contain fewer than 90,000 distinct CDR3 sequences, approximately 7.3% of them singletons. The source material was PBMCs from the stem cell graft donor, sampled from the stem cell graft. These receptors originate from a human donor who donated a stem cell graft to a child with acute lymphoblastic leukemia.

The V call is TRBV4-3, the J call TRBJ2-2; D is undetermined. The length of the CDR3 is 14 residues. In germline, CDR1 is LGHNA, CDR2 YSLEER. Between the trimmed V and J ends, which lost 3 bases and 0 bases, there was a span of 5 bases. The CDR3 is CASSHGANTGELFF. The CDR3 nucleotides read TGCGCCAGCAGCCATGGCGCGAACACCGGGGAGCTGTTTTTT.

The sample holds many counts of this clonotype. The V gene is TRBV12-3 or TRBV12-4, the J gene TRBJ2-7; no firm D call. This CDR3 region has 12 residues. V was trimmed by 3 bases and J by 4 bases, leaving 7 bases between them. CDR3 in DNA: TGTGCCAGCAGTTTGATCTGGTACGAGCAGTACTTC. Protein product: CASSLIWYEQYF.

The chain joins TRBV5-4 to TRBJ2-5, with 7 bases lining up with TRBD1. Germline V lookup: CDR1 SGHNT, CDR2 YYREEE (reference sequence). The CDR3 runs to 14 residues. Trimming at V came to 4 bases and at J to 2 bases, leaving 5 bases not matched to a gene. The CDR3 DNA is TGTGCCAGCAGCCCGGGACAGATTCAAGAGACCCAGTACTTC. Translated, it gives CASSPGQIQETQYF.

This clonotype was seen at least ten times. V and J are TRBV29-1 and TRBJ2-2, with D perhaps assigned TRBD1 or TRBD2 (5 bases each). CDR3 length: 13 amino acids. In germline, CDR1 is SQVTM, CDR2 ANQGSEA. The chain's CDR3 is CSAGTANTGELFF. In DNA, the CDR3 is TGCAGTGCCGGGACCGCGAACACCGGGGAGCTGTTTTTT.

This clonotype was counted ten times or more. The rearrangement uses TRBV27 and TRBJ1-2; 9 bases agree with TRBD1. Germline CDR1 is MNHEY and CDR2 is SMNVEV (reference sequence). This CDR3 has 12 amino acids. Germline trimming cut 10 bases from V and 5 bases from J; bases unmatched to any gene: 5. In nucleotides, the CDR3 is TGTGCCACCTACAGGGGGCAATATGGCTACACCTTC. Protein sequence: CATYRGQYGYTF.

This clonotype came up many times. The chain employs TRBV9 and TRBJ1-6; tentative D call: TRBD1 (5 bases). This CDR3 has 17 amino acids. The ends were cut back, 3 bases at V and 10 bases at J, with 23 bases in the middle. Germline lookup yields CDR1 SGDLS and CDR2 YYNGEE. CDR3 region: CASSAGDGAPYWSPLHF. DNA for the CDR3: TGTGCCAGCAGCGCGGGGGACGGAGCGCCTTATTGGTCACCCCTCCACTTT.

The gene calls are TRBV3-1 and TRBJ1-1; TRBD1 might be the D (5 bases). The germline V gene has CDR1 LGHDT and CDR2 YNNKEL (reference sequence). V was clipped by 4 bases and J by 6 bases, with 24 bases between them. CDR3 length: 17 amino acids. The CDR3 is CASSLRQWGAGKAEAFF. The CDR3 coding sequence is TGTGCCAGCAGCCTTAGACAATGGGGCGCTGGAAAGGCTGAAGCTTTCTTT.

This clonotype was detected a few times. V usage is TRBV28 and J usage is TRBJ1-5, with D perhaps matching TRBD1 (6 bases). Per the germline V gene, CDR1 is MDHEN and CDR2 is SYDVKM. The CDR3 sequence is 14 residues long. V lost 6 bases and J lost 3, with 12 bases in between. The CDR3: CASSSAGANQPQHF. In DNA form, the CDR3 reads TGTGCCAGCAGCTCGGCGGGGGCCAATCAGCCCCAGCATTTT.

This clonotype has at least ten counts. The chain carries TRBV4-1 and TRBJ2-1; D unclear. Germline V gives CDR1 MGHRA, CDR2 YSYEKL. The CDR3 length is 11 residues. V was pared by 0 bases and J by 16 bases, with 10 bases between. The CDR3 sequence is CASSQDSGGFF. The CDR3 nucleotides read TGCGCCAGCAGCCAAGACTCGGGTGGTTTCTTC.

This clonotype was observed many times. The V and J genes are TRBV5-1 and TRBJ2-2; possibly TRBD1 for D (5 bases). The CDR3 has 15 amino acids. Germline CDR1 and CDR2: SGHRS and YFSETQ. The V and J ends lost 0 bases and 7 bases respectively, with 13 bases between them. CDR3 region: CASSLAVGDNGELFF. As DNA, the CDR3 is TGCGCCAGCAGCTTGGCCGTAGGGGATAACGGGGAGCTGTTTTTT.

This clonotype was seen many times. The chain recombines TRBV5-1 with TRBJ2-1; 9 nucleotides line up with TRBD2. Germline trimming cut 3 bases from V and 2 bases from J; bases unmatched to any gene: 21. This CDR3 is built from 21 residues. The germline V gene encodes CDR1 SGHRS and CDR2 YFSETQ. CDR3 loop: CASSSYRLADAPMGPYNEQFF. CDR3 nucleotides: TGCGCCAGCAGCTCCTACAGACTAGCGGATGCTCCTATGGGCCCCTACAATGAGCAGTTCTTC.

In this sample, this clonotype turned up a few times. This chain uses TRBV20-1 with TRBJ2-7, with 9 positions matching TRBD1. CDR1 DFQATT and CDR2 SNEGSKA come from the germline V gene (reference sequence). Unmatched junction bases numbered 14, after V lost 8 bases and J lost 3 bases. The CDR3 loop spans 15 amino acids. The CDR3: CSSFPPGQGYYEQYF. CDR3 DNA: TGCAGTTCTTTCCCCCCGGGACAGGGCTACTACGAGCAGTACTTC.

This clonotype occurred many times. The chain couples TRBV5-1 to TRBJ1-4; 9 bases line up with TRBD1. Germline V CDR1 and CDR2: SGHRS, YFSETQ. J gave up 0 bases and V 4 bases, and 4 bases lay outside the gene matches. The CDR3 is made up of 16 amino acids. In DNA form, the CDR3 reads TGCGCCAGCAGCCCCCGACAGGGGGCAACTAATGAAAAACTGTTTTTT. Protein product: CASSPRQGATNEKLFF.

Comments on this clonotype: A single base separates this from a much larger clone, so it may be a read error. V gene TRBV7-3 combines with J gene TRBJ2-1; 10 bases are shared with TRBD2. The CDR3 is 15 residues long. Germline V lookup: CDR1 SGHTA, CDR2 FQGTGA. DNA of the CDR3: TGTGCCAGCGGCTTAGCGGGGGGCTACGACAATGAGCAGTTCTTC. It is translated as CASGLAGGYDNEQFF.

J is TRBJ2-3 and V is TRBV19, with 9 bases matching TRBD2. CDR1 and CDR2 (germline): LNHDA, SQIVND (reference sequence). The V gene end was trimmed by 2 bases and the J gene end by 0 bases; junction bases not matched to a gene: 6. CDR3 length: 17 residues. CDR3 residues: CASSISASGTSTDTQYF. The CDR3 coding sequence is TGTGCCAGTAGTATATCGGCTAGCGGGACTAGCACAGATACGCAGTATTTT.

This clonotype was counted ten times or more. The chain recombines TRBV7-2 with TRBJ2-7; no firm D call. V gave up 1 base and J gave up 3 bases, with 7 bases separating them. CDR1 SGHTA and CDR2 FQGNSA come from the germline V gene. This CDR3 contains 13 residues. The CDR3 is CASSLDSFYEQYF. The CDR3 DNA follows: TGTGCCAGCAGCTTAGACAGTTTCTACGAGCAGTACTTC.